This T cell receptor (beta chain) was profiled in a study of T cell responses to AZD1222 COVID-19 vaccine (dated by TCRdb to the early 2020s). For the study in its entirety: TCR sequencing covered about 230 trial participants: 200 to 210 given two doses of AZD1222 and about 26 given two doses of MenACWY control vaccine. Trial participants were enrolled by age into subgroups of 18-55, 56-69 and 70-plus years, and around 150, 28 and 57 TCR-sequenced participants, respectively, were included in these subgroups.

Study-wide findings and limitations: Spike-specific TCR breadth and depth rose significantly after two AZD1222 doses compared with day 0 and with MenACWY recipients. Reportedly, almost half of the unique spike-specific TCRs recognized epitopes lying outside the regions that are mutated in the B.1.351 and B.1.1.7 variants. Because no samples from the day 14 peak response were available, repertoires could be characterized only after the peak T cell response. Only five to seven AZD1222 recipients were SARS-CoV-2 seropositive at baseline, limiting conclusions about previously exposed vaccinees. The whole spike protein was spanned by vaccine-associated CD4 TCRs, and dominant responses were seen in regions 160-218 and 743-854. Most participants were white British and females outnumbered males, and the authors suggested that clonal diversity may have been underestimated. In the small 56-69-year group, the increase in depth fell short of significance, most likely because of low power.

The sample's time point, from its label and the paper: about 28 days (+/-7) after the second vaccine dose. Because spike-specific TCR depth and breadth did not differ between the two schedules, AZD1222 recipients who got a second dose at roughly 4 weeks were pooled with those who got a second dose at roughly 12 weeks. The vaccinee samples were drawn from two UK trials, COV001 and COV002, one of which was a single-blind randomized controlled phase 2/3 trial testing AZD1222 (ChAdOx1 nCoV-19) in healthy adults. For TCRbeta chain sequencing, PBMC samples were collected from trial participants at day 0 and at day 28 after the second dose. The CDR3 regions of human TCRbeta chains were analyzed by immunosequencing. Regarding the original processing steps: TCRs in the repertoires were compared against a reference library of SARS-CoV-2-specific TCRs that had been generated with the MIRA antigen-specificity platform. Breadth was defined as the fraction of unique TCRs that were SARS-CoV-2-associated. Depth was defined as the fraction of total T cells that were SARS-CoV-2-associated. Each spike-specific TCR was assigned to its reactive spike region and to a CD4 or CD8 class using the MIRA data. Log10-transformed breadth and depth values were compared by one-way ANOVA with Sidak's multiple comparisons tests. As stored in TCRdb, this immuneACCESS dataset retains in-frame rearrangements with V and J assigned. A fraction of the clones does not appear; measured against another copy, unresolved V genes explain less than half of the discrepancy, and the remainder lacks a known reason. V and J calls and clone size come straight from that table; D and trimming were deduced from the DNA. This sample comprises about 74,000 clones, around 93% of them detected only once. The top ten constitute about 8% of the sample.

With respect to this clone: Its antigen has not been determined. No base qualities exist here, and no much larger clone lies one base off it.

Looking up the germline V gene yields CDR1 SGHVS and CDR2 FQNEAQ. V and J are truncated by 2 bases and 2 bases respectively, leaving an intervening sequence of 11 bases. Reading from cysteine to phenylalanine, the CDR3 counts 15 amino acids. Just the 45-base CDR3 DNA is kept, in frame starting at base 1. Material: peripheral blood, obtained 28 days after the second AZD1222 dose. The chain is assembled from TRBV7-8 and TRBJ2-3; a tentative D call is TRBD1 (5 bases match). The receptor's source is an adult who received the AZD1222 COVID-19 vaccine. The DNA reads as follows: TGTGCCAGCAGCTTATGGGTGGGGCTCACAGATACGCAGTATTTT. Its protein product is CASSLWVGLTDTQYF.